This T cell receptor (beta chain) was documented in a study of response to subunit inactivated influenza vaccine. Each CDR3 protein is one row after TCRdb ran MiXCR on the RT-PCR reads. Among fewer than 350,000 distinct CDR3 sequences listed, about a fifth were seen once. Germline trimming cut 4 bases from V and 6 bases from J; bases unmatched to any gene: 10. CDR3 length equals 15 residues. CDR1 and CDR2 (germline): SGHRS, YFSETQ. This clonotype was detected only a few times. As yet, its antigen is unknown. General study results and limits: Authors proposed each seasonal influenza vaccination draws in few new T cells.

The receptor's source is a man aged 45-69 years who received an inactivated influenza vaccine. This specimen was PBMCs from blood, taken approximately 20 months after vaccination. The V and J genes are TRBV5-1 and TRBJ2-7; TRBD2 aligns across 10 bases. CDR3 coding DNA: TGCGCCAGCAGCCTGACTAGCGGGTACAGTAGCGAGCAGTACTTC. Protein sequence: CASSLTSGYSSEQYF.